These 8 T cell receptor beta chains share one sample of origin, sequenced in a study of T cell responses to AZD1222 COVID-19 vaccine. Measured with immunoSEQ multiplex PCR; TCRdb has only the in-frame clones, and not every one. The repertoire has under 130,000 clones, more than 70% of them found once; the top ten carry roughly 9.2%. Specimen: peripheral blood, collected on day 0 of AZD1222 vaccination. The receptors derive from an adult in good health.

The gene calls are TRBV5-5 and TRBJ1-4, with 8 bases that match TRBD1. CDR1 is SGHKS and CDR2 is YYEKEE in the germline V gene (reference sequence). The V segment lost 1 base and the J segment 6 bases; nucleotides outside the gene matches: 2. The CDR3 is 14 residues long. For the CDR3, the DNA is TGTGCCAGCAGCTTGATACAGGGGGATGAAAAACTGTTTTTT. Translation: CASSLIQGDEKLFF.

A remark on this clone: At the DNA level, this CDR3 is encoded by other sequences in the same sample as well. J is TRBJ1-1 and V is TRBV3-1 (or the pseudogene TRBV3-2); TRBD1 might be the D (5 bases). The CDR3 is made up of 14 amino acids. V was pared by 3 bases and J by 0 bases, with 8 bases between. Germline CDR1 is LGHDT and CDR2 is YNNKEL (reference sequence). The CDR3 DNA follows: TGTGCCAGCAGCCAGGGGACGGTGAACACTGAAGCTTTCTTT. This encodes CASSQGTVNTEAFF.

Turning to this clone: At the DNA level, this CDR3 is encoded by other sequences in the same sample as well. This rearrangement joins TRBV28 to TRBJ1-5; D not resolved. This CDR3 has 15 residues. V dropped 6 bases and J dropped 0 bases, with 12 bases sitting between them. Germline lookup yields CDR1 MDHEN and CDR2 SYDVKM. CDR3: CASSRDGDSNQPQHF. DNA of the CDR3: TGTGCCAGCAGCCGCGACGGGGATAGCAATCAGCCCCAGCATTTT. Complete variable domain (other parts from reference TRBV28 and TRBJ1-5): DVKVTQSSRYLVKRTGEKVFLECVQDMDHENMFWYRQDPGLGLRLIYFSYDVKMKEKGDIPEGYSVSREKKERFSLILESASTNQTSMYLCASSRDGDSNQPQHFGDGTRLSIL.

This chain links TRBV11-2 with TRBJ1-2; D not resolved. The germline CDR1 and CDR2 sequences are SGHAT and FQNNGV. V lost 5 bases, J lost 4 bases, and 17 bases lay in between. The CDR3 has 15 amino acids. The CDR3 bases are TGTGCCAGCAGCGGAGGAGGTCTCGGCAGCTATGGCTACACCTTC. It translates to CASSGGGLGSYGYTF. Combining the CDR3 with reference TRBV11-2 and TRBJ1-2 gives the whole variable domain EAGVAQSPRYKIIEKRQSVAFWCNPISGHATLYWYQQILGQGPKLLIQFQNNGVVDDSQLPKDRFSAERLKGVDSTLKIQPAKLEDSAVYLCASSGGGLGSYGYTFGSGTRLTVV.

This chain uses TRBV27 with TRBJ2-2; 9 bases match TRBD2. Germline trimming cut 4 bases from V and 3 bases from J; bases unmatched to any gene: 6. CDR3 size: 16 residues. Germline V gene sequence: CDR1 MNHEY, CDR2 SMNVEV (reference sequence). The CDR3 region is CASSSHSGSHTGELFF. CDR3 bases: TGTGCCAGCAGTTCCCATAGCGGGAGTCACACCGGGGAGCTGTTTTTT.

CDR3 nucleotide sequence: TGTGCCAGCAGCGAGCCGGGACAGGGGGCGGGAGGCTACACCTTC. Protein: CASSEPGQGAGGYTF. The J gene is TRBJ1-2, the V gene TRBV9, with 12 nucleotides matching TRBD1. The germline V gene has CDR1 SGDLS and CDR2 YYNGEE. The CDR3 has 15 residues. J lost 8 bases, V lost 3 bases, and 8 bases had no gene match.

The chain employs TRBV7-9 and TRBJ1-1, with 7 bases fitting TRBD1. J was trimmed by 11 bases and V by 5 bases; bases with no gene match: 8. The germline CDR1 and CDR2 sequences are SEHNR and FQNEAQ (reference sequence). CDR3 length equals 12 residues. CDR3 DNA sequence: TGTGCCAGCAGCAGACAGGGACCTGGGGCTTTCTTT. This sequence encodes CASSRQGPGAFF.

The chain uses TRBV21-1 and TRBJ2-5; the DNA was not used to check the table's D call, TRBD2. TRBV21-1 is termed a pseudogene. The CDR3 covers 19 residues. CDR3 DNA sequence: TGTGCCAGCAGCAAGGGCTGCTGGACTAGCGGGAGAGTGGAGGAGACCCAGTACTTC. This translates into CASSKGCWTSGRVEETQYF.